These 3 T cell receptor beta chains were all obtained from the same sample, sequenced in a study of T cell responses to AZD1222 COVID-19 vaccine. Assay: immunoSEQ multiplex PCR; the TCRdb copy retains only in-frame clones and omits some. The data contain 98,000 or so clones, over 75% of them seen just once; the ten biggest clones take up around 19%. The specimen was peripheral blood, collected on day 0 of AZD1222 vaccination. The receptor set was obtained from an adult in good health.

Here the CDR3 reads CASSLDRGFSYNEQFF. The CDR3 nucleotides read TGTGCCAGCAGCTTAGATCGGGGCTTCTCCTACAATGAGCAGTTCTTC. This rearrangement joins TRBV11-2 to TRBJ2-1; D possibly matches TRBD1 or TRBD2 (5 bases each). V lost 0 bases and J 0 bases, leaving 9 bases between the germline ends. The CDR3 has 16 residues. Germline assignment: CDR1 SGHAT and CDR2 FQNNGV.

The chain employs TRBV6-6 and TRBJ1-5, with D unclear. There are 16 residues in the CDR3. V lost 6 bases to trimming and J lost 0 bases, with 15 bases between them. Germline-derived CDR1 and CDR2 are MNHNY and SVGAGI (reference sequence). The CDR3 DNA reads TGTGCCAGCAGCTCATCTCCAAACCTTAGCAATCAGCCCCAGCATTTT. Translation: CASSSSPNLSNQPQHF.

The rearrangement uses TRBV9 and TRBJ2-3; tentatively, D is TRBD1 or TRBD2 (5 bases each). Trimming took 4 bases from V and 5 from J, leaving 29 bases between them. Germline CDR1 is SGDLS and CDR2 is YYNGEE. The CDR3 runs 19 residues. The CDR3 sequence: CASSPIPPGRDVGIDTQYF. The CDR3 DNA follows: TGTGCCAGCAGCCCAATTCCTCCGGGACGAGATGTGGGGATAGATACGCAGTATTTT.